This T cell receptor (beta chain) was obtained from a study of blood T cell repertoires in COVID-19. As for the study in general: Acute and convalescent COVID-19 specimens originated in the United States, Italy and Spain.

V shed 3 bases and J 9 bases; nucleotides not matched to a gene: 4. This CDR3 spans 12 amino acids. CDR1 SEHNR and CDR2 FQNEAQ come from the germline V gene (reference sequence). Enrollees, about 18 to 89 years old, lived in fewer than 25 US areas. Participants had their cohort set by participant-reported clinical history. Authors' methods: Reference gene primer amplification in the assay estimated nucleated cell counts. Sequencing used immunoSEQ multiplex PCR; TCRdb keeps in-frame clones, though not all of them. The V and J calls and the clone size are those of that table, but D and trimming were determined from the DNA. The data show approximately 160,000 clones, approximately 87% seen once.

Sequenced material: PBMCs or T cells enriched from blood (not recorded which). This chain links TRBV7-9 with TRBJ2-7, with 8 positions matching TRBD2. The sequence was collected from a woman between 50 and 59 years old who had recovered from COVID-19. The CDR3 DNA reads TGTGCCAGCAGCTTGGCGGGGGGACCGCAGTACGTC. Protein: CASSLAGGPQYV.